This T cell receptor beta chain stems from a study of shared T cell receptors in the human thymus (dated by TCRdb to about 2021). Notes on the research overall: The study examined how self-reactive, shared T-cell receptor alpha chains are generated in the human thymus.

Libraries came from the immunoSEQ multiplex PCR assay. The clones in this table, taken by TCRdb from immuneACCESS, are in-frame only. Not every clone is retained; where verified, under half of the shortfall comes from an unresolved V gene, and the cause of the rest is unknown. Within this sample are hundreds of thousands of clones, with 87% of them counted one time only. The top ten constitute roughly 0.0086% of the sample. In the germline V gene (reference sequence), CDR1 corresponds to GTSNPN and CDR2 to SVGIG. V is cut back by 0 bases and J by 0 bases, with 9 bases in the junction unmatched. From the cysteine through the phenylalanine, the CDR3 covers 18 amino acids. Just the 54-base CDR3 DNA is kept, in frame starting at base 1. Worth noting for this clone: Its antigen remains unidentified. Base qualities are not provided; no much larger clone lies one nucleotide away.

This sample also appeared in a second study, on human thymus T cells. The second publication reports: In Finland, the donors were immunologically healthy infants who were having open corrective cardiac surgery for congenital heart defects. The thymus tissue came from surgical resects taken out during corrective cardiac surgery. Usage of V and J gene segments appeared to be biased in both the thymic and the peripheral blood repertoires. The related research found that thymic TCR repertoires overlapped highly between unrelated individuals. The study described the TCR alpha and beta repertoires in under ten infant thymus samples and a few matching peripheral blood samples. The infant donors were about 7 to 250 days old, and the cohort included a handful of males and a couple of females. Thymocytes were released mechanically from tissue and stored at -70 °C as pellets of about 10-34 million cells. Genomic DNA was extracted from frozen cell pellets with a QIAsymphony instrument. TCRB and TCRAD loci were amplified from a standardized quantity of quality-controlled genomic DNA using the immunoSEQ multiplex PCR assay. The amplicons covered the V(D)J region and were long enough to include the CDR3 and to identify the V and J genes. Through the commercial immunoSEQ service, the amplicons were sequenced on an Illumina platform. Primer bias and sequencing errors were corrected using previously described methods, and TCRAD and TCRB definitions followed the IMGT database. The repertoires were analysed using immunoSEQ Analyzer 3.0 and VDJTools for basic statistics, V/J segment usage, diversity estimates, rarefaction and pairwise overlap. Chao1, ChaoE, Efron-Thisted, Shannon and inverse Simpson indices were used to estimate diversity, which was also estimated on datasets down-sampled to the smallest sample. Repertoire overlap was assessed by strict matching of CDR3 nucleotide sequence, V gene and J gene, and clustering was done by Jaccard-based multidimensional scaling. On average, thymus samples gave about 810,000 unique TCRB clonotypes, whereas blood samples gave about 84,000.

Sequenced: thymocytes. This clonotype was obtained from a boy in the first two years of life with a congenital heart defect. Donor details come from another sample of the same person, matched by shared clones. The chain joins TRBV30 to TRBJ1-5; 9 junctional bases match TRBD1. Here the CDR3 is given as CAWSVGQGNPISNQPQHF. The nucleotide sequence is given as TGTGCCTGGAGTGTAGGACAGGGGAACCCTATTAGCAATCAGCCCCAGCATTTT.